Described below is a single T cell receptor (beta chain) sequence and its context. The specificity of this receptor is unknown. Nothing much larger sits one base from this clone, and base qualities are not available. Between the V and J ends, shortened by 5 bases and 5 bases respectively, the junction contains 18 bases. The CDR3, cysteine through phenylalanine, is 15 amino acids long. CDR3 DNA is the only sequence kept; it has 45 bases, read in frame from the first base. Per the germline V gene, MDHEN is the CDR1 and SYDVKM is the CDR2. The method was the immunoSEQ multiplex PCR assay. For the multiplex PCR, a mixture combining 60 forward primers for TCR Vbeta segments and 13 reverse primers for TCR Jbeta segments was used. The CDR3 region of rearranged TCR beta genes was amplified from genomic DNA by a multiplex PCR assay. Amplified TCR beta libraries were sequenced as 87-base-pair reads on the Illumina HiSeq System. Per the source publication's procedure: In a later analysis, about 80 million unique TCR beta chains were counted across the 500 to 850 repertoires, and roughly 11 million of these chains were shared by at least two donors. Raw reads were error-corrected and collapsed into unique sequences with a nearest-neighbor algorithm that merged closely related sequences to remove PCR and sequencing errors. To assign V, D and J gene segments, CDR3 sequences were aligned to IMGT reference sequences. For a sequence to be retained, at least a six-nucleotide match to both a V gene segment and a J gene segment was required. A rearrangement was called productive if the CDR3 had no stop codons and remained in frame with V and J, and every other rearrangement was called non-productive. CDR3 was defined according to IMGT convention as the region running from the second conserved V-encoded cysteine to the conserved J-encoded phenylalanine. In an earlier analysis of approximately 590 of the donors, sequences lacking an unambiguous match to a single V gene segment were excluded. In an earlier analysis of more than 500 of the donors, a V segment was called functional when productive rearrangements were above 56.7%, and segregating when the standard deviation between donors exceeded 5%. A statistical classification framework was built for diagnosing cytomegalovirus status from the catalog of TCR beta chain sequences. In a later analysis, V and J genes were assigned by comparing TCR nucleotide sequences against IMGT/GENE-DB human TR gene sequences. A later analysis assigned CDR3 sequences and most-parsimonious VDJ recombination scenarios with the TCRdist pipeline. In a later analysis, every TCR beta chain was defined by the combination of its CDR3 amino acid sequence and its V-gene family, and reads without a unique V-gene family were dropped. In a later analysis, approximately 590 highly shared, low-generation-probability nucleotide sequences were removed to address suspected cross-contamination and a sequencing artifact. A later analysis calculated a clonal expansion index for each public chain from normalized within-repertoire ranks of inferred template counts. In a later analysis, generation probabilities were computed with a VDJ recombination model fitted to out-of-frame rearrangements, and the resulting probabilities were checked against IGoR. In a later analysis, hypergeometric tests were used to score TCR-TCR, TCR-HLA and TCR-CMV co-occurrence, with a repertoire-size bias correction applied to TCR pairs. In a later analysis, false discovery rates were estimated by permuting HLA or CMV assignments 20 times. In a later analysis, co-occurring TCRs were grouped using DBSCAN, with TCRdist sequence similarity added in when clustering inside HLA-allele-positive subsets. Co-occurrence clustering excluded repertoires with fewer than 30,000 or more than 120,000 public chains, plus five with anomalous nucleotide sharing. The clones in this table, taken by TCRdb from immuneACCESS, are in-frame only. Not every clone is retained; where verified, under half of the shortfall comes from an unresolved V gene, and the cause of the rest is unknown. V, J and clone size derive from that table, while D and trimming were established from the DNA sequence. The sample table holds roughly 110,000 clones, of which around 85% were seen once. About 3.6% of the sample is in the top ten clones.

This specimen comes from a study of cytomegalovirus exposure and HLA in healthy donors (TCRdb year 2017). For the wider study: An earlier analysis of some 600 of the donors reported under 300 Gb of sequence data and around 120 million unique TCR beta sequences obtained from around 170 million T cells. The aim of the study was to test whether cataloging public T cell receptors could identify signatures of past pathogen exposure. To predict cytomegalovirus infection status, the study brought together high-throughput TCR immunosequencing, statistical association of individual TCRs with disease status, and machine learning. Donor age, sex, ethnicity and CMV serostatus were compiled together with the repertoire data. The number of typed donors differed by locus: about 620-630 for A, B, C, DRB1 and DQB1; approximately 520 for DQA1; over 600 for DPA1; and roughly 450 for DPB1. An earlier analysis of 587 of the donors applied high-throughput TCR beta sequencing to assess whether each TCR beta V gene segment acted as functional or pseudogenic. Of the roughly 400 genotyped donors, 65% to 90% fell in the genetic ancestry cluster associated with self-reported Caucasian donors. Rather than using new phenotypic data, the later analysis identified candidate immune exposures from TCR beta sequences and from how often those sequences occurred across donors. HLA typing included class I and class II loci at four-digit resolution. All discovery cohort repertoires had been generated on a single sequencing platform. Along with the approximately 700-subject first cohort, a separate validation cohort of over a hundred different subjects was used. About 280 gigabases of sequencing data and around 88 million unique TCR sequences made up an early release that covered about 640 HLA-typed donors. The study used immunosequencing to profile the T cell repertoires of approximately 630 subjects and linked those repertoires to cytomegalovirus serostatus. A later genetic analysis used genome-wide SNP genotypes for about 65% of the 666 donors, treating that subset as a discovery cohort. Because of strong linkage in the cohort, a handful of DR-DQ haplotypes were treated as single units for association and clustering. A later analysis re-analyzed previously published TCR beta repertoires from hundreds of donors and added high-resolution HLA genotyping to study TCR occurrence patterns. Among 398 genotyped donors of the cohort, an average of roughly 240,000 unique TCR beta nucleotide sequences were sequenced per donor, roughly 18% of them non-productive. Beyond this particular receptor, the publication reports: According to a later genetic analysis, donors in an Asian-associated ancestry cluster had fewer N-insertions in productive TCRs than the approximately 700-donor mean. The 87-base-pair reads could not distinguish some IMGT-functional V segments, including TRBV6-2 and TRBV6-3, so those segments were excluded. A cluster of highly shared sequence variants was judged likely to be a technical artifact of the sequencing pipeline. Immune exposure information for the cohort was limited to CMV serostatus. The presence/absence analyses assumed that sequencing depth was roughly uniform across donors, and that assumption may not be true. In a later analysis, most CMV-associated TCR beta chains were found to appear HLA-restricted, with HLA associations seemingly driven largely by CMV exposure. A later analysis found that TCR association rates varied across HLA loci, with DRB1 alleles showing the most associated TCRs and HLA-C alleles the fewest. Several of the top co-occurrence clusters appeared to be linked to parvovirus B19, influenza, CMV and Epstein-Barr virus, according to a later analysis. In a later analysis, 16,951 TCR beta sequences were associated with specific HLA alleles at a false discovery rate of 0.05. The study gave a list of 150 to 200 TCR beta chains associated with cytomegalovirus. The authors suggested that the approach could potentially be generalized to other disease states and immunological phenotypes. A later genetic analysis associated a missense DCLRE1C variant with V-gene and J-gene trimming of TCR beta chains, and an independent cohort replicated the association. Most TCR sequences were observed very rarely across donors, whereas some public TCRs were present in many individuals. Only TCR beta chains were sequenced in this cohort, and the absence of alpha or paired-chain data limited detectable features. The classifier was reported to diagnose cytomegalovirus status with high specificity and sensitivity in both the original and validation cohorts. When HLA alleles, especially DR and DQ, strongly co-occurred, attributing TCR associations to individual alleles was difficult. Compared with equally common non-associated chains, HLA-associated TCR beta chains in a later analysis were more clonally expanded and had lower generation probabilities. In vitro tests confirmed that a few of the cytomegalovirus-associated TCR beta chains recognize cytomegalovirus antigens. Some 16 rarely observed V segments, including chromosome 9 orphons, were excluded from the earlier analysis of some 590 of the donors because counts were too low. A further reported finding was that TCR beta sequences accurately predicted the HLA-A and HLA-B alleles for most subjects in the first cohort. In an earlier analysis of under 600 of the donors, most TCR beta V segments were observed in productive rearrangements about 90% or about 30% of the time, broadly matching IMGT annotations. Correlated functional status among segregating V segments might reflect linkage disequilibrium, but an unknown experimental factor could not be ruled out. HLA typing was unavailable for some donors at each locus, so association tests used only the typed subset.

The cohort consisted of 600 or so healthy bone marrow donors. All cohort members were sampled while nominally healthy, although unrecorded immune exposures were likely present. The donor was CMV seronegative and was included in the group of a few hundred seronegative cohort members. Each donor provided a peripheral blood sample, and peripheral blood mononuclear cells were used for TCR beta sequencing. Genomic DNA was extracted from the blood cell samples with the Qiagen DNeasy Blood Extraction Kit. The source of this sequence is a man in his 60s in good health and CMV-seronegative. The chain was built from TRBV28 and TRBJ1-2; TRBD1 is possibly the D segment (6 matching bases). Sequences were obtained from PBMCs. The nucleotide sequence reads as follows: TGTGCCAGCAGTCTCTCCCCGGGACAAATATATGGCTACACCTTC. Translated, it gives CASSLSPGQIYGYTF.